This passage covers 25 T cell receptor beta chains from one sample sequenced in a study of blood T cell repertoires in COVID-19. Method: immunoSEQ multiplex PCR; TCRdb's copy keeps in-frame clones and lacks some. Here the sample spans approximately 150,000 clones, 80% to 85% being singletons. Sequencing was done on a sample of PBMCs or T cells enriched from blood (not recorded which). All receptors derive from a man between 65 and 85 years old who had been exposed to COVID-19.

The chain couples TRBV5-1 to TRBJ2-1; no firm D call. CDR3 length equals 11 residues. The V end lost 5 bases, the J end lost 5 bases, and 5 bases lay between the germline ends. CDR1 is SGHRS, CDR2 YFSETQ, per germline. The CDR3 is CASRLHNEQFF. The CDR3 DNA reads TGCGCCAGCAGGCTACACAATGAGCAGTTCTTC. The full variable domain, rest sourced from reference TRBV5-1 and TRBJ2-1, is KAGVTQTPRYLIKTRGQQVTLSCSPISGHRSVSWYQQTPGQGLQFLFEYFSETQRNKGNFPGRFSGRQFSNSRSEMNVSTLELGDSALYLCASRLHNEQFFGPGTRLTVL.

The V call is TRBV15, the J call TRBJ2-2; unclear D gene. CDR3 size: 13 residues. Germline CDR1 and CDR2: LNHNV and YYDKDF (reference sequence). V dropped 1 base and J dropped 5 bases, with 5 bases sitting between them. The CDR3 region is CATSRGYTGELFF. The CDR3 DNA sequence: TGTGCCACCAGCAGAGGCTATACCGGGGAGCTGTTTTTT. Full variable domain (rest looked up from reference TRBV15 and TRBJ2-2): DAMVIQNPRYQVTQFGKPVTLSCSQTLNHNVMYWYQQKSSQAPKLLFHYYDKDFNNEADTPDNFQSRRPNTSFCFLDIRSPGLGDTAMYLCATSRGYTGELFFGEGSRLTVL.

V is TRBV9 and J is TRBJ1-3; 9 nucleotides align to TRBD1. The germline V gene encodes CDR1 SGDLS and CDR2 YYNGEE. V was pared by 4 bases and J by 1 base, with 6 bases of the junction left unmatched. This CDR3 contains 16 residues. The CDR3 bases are TGTGCCAGCAGCCCGCGACAGGGGGTGTCTGGAAACACCATATATTTT. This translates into CASSPRQGVSGNTIYF.

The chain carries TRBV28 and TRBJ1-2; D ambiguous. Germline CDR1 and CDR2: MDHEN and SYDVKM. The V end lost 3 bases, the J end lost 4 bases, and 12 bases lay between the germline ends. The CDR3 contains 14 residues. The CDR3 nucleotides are TGTGCCAGCAGTTTGCCAGGAGGGAGCTATGGCTACACCTTC. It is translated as CASSLPGGSYGYTF.

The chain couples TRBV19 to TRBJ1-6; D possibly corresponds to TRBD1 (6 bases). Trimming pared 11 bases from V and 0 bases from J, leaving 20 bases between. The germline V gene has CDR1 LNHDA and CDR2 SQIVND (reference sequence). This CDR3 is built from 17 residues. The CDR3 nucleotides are TGTGCCGCCTCATCAGGACAGCTGAGCTCCTATAATTCACCCCTCCACTTT. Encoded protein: CAASSGQLSSYNSPLHF.

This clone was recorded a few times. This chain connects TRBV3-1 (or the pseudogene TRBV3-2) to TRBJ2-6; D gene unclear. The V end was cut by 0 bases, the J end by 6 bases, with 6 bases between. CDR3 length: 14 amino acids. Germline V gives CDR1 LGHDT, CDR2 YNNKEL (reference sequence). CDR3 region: CASSQELLANVLTF. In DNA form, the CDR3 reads TGTGCCAGCAGCCAAGAACTTCTGGCCAACGTCCTGACTTTC.

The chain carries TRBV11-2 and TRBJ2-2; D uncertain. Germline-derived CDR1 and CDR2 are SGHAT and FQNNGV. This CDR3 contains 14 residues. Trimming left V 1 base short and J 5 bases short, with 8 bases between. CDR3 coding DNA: TGTGCCAGCAGCTTAGTAGAGAGAACCGGGGAGCTGTTTTTT. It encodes CASSLVERTGELFF.

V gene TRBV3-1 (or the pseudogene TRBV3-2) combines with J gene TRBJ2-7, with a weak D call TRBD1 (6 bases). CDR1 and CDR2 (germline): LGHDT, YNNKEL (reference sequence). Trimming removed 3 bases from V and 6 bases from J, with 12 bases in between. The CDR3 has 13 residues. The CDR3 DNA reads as TGTGCCAGCAGCCAGGGTACAGGGAGCGAGCAGTACTTC. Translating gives CASSQGTGSEQYF.

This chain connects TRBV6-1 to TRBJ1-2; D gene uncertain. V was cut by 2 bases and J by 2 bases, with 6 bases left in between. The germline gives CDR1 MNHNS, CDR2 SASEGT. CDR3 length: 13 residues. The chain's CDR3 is CASSESGNYGYTF. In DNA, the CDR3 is TGTGCCAGCAGTGAATCAGGAAACTATGGCTACACCTTC.

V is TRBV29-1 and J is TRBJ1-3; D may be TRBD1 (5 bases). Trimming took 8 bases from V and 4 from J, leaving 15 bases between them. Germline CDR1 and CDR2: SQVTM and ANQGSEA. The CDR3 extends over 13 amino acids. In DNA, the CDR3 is TGCAGCACTCAGGGAGGAGAGGGAAACACCATATATTTT. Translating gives CSTQGGEGNTIYF.

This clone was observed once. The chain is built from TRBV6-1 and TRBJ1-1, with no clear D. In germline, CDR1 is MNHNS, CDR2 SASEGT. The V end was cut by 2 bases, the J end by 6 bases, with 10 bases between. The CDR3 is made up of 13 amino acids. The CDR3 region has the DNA TGTGCCAGCAGTGAACAACGGAGGGCTGAAGCTTTCTTT. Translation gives CASSEQRRAEAFF.

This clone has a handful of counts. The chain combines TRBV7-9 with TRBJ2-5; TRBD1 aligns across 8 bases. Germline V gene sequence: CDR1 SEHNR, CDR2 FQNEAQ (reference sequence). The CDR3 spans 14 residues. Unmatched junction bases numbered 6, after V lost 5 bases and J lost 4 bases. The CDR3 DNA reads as TGTGCCAGCAGCCCGACAGGGGCCGCAGAGACCCAGTACTTC. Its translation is CASSPTGAAETQYF.

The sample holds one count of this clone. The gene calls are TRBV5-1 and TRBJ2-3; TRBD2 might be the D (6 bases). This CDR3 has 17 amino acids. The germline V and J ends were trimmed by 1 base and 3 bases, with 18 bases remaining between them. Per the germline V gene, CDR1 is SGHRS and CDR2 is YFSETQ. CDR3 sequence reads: CASSLFSTRTSTDTQYF. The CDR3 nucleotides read TGCGCCAGCAGCTTGTTTTCGACTAGGACCTCTACAGATACGCAGTATTTT.

The CDR3 here is CASSLAVGANTEAFF. CDR3 nucleotides: TGTGCCAGCAGCTTGGCGGTAGGGGCGAACACTGAAGCTTTCTTT. This chain uses TRBV5-4 with TRBJ1-1; maybe TRBD1 (5 bases). V was pared by 0 bases and J by 1 base, with 10 bases between. This CDR3 spans 15 amino acids. CDR1 SGHNT and CDR2 YYREEE come from the germline V gene (reference sequence).

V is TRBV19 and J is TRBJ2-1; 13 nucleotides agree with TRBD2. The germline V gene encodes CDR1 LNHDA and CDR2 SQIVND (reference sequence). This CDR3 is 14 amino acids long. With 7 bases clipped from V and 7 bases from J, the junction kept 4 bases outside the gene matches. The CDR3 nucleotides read TGTGCCAGTACCGTGACTAGCGGGAGGAATGAGCAGTTCTTC. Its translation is CASTVTSGRNEQFF.

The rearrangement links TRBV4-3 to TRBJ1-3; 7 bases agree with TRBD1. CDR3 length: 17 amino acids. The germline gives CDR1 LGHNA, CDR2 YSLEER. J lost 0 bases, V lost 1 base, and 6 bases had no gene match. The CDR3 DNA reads TGCGCCAGCAGCCAAGGGCTAGGGGGCTACTCTGGAAACACCATATATTTT. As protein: CASSQGLGGYSGNTIYF.

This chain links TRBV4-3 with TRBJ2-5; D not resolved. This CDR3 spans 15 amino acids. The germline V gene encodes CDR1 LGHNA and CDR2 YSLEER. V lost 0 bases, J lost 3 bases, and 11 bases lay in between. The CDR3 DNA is TGCGCCAGCAGCCAAGATTTCGGCCGGGAAGAGACCCAGTACTTC. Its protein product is CASSQDFGREETQYF.

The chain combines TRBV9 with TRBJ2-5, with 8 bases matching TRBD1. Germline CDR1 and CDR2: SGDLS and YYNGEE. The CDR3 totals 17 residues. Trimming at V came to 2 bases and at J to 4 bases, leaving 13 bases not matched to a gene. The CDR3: CASSVAPPGGPPETQYF. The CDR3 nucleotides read TGTGCCAGCAGCGTCGCCCCCCCAGGGGGCCCTCCAGAGACCCAGTACTTC. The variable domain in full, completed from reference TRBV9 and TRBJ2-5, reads DSGVTQTPKHLITATGQRVTLRCSPRSGDLSVYWYQQSLDQGLQFLIQYYNGEERAKGNILERFSAQQFPDLHSELNLSSLELGDSALYFCASSVAPPGGPPETQYFGPGTRLLVL.

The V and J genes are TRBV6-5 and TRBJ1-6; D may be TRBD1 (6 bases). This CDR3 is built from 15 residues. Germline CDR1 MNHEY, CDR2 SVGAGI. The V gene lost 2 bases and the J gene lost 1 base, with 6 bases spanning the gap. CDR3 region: CASSYRGSYNSPLHF. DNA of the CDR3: TGTGCCAGCAGTTACAGGGGGTCCTATAATTCACCCCTCCACTTT.

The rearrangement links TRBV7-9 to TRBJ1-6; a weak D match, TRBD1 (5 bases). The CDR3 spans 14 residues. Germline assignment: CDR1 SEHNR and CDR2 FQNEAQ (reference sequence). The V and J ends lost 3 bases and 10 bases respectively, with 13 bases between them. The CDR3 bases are TGTGCCAGCAGCTTTGGCCAGGGAGGGTCACCCCTCCACTTT. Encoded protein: CASSFGQGGSPLHF.

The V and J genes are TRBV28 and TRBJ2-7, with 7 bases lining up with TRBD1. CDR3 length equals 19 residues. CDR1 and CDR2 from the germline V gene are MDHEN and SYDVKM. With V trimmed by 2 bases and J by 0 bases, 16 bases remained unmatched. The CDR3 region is CASSLTPPLTGVNSYEQYF. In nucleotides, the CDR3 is TGTGCCAGCAGTTTAACCCCCCCCTTAACAGGGGTTAACTCCTACGAGCAGTACTTC.

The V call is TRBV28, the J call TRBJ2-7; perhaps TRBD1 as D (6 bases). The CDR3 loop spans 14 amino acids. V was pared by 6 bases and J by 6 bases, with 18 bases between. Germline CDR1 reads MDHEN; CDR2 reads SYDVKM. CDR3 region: CASSSRGLYTEQYF. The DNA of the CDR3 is TGTGCCAGCAGCAGCAGGGGCCTCTACACCGAGCAGTACTTC.

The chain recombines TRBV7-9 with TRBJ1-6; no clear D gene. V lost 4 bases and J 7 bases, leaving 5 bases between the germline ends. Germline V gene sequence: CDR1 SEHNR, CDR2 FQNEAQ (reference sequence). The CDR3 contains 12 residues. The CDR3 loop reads CASSSQNSPLHF. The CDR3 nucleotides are TGTGCCAGCAGCTCACAGAATTCACCCCTCCACTTT. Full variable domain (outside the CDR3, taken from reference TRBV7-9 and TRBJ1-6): DTGVSQNPRHKITKRGQNVTFRCDPISEHNRLYWYRQTLGQGPEFLTYFQNEAQLEKSRLLSDRFSAERPKGSFSTLEIQRTEQGDSAMYLCASSSQNSPLHFGNGTRLTVT.

The CDR3 nucleotides read TGTGCCAGCAGCCAAGTGGAGGGGAAATCACCCCTCCACTTT. Translating it yields CASSQVEGKSPLHF. V usage is TRBV3-1 (or the pseudogene TRBV3-2) and J usage is TRBJ1-6, with a tentative D call TRBD1 (5 bases). Germline V lookup: CDR1 LGHDT, CDR2 YNNKEL (reference sequence). The CDR3 runs to 14 residues. Trimming left V 1 base short and J 10 bases short, with 11 bases between.

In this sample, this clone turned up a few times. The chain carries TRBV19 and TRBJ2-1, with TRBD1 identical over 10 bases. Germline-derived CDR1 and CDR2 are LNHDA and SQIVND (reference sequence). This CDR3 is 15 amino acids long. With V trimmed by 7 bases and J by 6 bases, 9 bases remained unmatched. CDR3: CASNVLGQGINEQFF. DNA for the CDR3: TGTGCCAGTAATGTGTTGGGACAGGGGATCAATGAGCAGTTCTTC.